Presented here are 32 T cell receptor beta chains from one specimen sequenced in a study of metastatic and nonmetastatic thyroid tumors. There were no patients who had received any treatment before thyroid surgery. TCRdb reanalyzed the PCR reads with MiXCR. The sample includes around 45,000 clones, about 3.3% of them seen just once. Sequences were obtained from blood. These TCRs come from a female donor with papillary thyroid cancer or a benign thyroid nodule (not recorded which). Some clones in this sample may be carry-over from other donors' samples.

This clone was detected only a few times. CDR3 loop: CASRGGGRGYTF. The CDR3 nucleotides read TGTGCCAGCAGGGGAGGGGGACGGGGCTACACCTTC. This chain uses TRBV27 with TRBJ1-2, with TRBD1 as a possible D gene (6 bases). CDR1 MNHEY and CDR2 SMNVEV come from the germline V gene (reference sequence). V was trimmed by 6 bases and J by 8 bases, leaving 13 bases between them. The CDR3 is 12 amino acids.

This clone was seen at least ten times. The chain has TRBV14 and TRBJ1-2; D unresolved. Germline-derived CDR1 and CDR2 are SGHDN and FVKESK. V was cut by 2 bases and J by 0 bases, with 16 bases left in between. This CDR3 has 17 residues. DNA for the CDR3: TGTGCCAGCAGCCAAATCCACAGAGCCCGATCTAACTATGGCTACACCTTC. This gives the protein CASSQIHRARSNYGYTF.

This clone was observed many times. The V call is TRBV12-3 or TRBV12-4, the J call TRBJ1-5, with D perhaps matching TRBD1 (6 bases). The CDR3 totals 15 residues. V lost 6 bases and J 7 bases, leaving 19 bases between the germline ends. The CDR3 is CASRAKQGNGQPQHF. For the CDR3, the DNA is TGTGCCAGCAGAGCTAAACAGGGTAACGGCCAGCCCCAGCATTTT.

This clone has a count of ten or more. V is TRBV6-1 and J is TRBJ2-7; 10 nucleotides match TRBD2. CDR1 and CDR2 from the germline V gene are MNHNS and SASEGT. Losses at the gene ends were 5 bases for V and 2 bases for J; bases not matched to a gene: 6. The CDR3 consists of 15 residues. The CDR3 reads CASSLTSGTTYEQYF. CDR3 in DNA: TGTGCCAGCAGTCTCACTAGCGGGACGACCTACGAGCAGTACTTC.

At least ten counts were recorded for this clone. Relative to the germline gene, one junction end is altered; a read error may explain this. The rearrangement links TRBV19 to TRBJ2-1; 7 bases match TRBD1. Germline V gene sequence: CDR1 LNHDA, CDR2 SQIVND (reference sequence). This CDR3 region has 16 residues. The CDR3 here is CAGRGIRTGARNEQFF. CDR3 in DNA: TGTGCCGGTAGAGGGATTCGTACAGGGGCGCGCAATGAGCAGTTCTTC.

This clone was found many times. This may be a read error: a much more frequent sequence differs by one nucleotide. This chain uses TRBV30 with TRBJ1-1; D unclear. This CDR3 region has 13 residues. CDR1 GTSNPN and CDR2 SVGIG come from the germline V gene (reference sequence). The chain's CDR3 is CAWSVTQNIEAFF. CDR3 nucleotide sequence: TGTGCCTGGAGTGTAACCCAGAACATTGAAGCTTTCTTT.

This clone was found a few times. The V and J genes are TRBV6-2 or TRBV6-3 and TRBJ2-7; D is perhaps TRBD1 (6 bases). CDR1 is MNHEY, CDR2 SVGEGT, per germline. Trimming removed 6 bases at V and 3 bases at J, with 15 bases between. The CDR3 extends over 14 amino acids. CDR3 bases: TGTGCCAGCAGAAAGGTCGGACAGAACTACGAGCAGTACTTC. This codes for CASRKVGQNYEQYF.

The V call is TRBV6-1, the J call TRBJ1-1; D is possibly TRBD1 (6 bases). Looked up from germline, CDR1 is MNHNS and CDR2 is SASEGT. CDR3 size: 11 residues. V was pared by 6 bases and J by 4 bases, with 6 bases between. The CDR3 reads CASRQGTEAFF. The CDR3 DNA sequence: TGTGCCAGCAGACAGGGCACTGAAGCTTTCTTT.

This clone turned up a few times. The rearrangement uses TRBV10-3 and TRBJ1-6; 8 bases line up with TRBD1. The CDR3 is 15 residues long. From germline, CDR1 is ENHRY and CDR2 SYGVKD. V was pared by 4 bases and J by 9 bases, with 8 bases of the junction left unmatched. The CDR3 is CAISGRQGQSSPLHF. CDR3 DNA: TGTGCCATCAGTGGGAGACAGGGGCAGAGTTCACCCCTCCACTTT.

This clone was seen repeatedly, ten times or more. The chain couples TRBV20-1 to TRBJ1-3; D possibly corresponds to TRBD1 (6 bases). Germline V gives CDR1 DFQATT, CDR2 SNEGSKA (reference sequence). Trimming shortened V by 6 bases and J by 9 bases, and 30 bases separated the two germline ends. The CDR3 consists of 17 residues. As DNA, the CDR3 is TGCAGTGCCCTCCCCCCGGGAAACAGGGCCCAGGGAGGCACCATATATTTT. Amino acids: CSALPPGNRAQGGTIYF.

The chain carries TRBV27 and TRBJ2-7, with D perhaps matching TRBD2 (5 bases). V dropped 3 bases and J dropped 2 bases, with 8 bases sitting between them. In germline, CDR1 is MNHEY, CDR2 SMNVEV (reference sequence). The CDR3 runs to 13 residues. The CDR3 sequence is CASSLRRAYEQYF. Here the CDR3 DNA reads TGTGCCAGCAGTTTGCGGCGGGCCTACGAGCAGTACTTC.

This clone was seen a handful of times. This chain joins TRBV6-5 and TRBJ1-6; no clear D gene. The CDR3 runs to 13 residues. The ends were cut back, 8 bases at V and 9 bases at J, with 14 bases in the middle. CDR1 MNHEY and CDR2 SVGAGI come from the germline V gene. The CDR3: CASEQADGSPLHF. DNA for the CDR3: TGTGCCAGCGAGCAGGCGGACGGTTCACCCCTCCACTTT.

The chain couples TRBV27 to TRBJ2-7, with TRBD2 identical over 10 bases. Germline V CDR1 and CDR2: MNHEY, SMNVEV (reference sequence). The CDR3 covers 15 residues. Trimming removed 3 bases from V and 2 bases from J; junction bases left unmatched: 4. CDR3 nucleotides: TGTGCCAGCAGTTTGAGGCTAGCGGGAGCCTACGAGCAGTACTTC. This gives the protein CASSLRLAGAYEQYF.

This clone was recorded at least ten times. The chain couples TRBV5-1 to TRBJ2-3; D might be TRBD2 (6 bases). Germline loops: CDR1 SGHRS, CDR2 YFSETQ. The V and J ends lost 4 bases and 0 bases respectively, with 9 bases between them. The CDR3 spans 14 residues. The CDR3 DNA is TGCGCCAGCAGCGGGACTTTGAGCACAGATACGCAGTATTTT. Encoded protein: CASSGTLSTDTQYF. Full variable domain (outside the CDR3, taken from reference TRBV5-1 and TRBJ2-3): KAGVTQTPRYLIKTRGQQVTLSCSPISGHRSVSWYQQTPGQGLQFLFEYFSETQRNKGNFPGRFSGRQFSNSRSEMNVSTLELGDSALYLCASSGTLSTDTQYFGPGTRLTVL.

The J gene is TRBJ2-1, the V gene TRBV11-2, with D unclear. The germline gives CDR1 SGHAT, CDR2 FQNNGV. Trimming left V 0 bases short and J 12 bases short, with 6 bases between. This CDR3 has 11 residues. CDR3 in DNA: TGTGCCAGCAGCTTAGATAGGTTGCAGTTCTTC. This codes for CASSLDRLQFF.

This clone was seen at least ten times. CDR3 DNA: TGTGCCAGCAGTCCGGGGGGTGGACAGCCCCAGCATTTT. Its translation is CASSPGGGQPQHF. V gene TRBV6-1 combines with J gene TRBJ1-5, with a possible D match to TRBD1 (5 bases). Germline V gives CDR1 MNHNS, CDR2 SASEGT. The V end was cut by 5 bases, the J end by 7 bases, with 12 bases between. The CDR3 has 13 residues.

The chain joins TRBV12-3 or TRBV12-4 to TRBJ2-7, with 7 bases fitting TRBD1. J was trimmed by 6 bases and V by 5 bases; bases with no gene match: 10. The CDR3 is made up of 14 amino acids. CDR3 protein: CASSHQQGWGEQYF. CDR3 sequence (DNA): TGTGCCAGCAGTCACCAACAGGGGTGGGGCGAGCAGTACTTC.

This clone occurred a few times. The chain employs TRBV20-1 and TRBJ2-2; D unclear. The V end lost 0 bases, the J end lost 6 bases, and 8 bases lay between the germline ends. CDR1 and CDR2 from the germline V gene are DFQATT and SNEGSKA (reference sequence). The CDR3 length is 13 residues. The CDR3: CSAREGFPGELFF. The CDR3 DNA sequence: TGCAGTGCTAGAGAGGGGTTTCCCGGGGAGCTGTTTTTT.

J is TRBJ2-2 and V is TRBV12-3 or TRBV12-4; the D is unclear. The germline V and J ends were trimmed by 6 bases and 6 bases, with 8 bases remaining between them. This CDR3 has 12 amino acids. The CDR3 DNA reads TGTGCCAGCAGCCGTAGGCCCGGGGAGCTGTTTTTT. This gives the protein CASSRRPGELFF.

This chain uses TRBV6-5 with TRBJ1-2; D may be TRBD1 (6 bases). CDR3 length equals 14 residues. Looked up from germline, CDR1 is MNHEY and CDR2 is SVGAGI. V lost 2 bases to trimming and J lost 4 bases, with 11 bases between them. CDR3 bases: TGTGCCAGCAGTTACCGCGACAGGATCTATGGCTACACCTTC. It encodes CASSYRDRIYGYTF.

This clone was observed a few times. This chain connects TRBV7-8 to TRBJ2-2; 10 nucleotides align to TRBD2. The germline CDR1 and CDR2 sequences are SGHVS and FQNEAQ. This CDR3 spans 15 amino acids. Trimming at V came to 3 bases and at J to 10 bases, leaving 8 bases not matched to a gene. In DNA form, the CDR3 reads TGTGCCAGCAGCTTCAGCGGGAGGGTCACCATGGAGCTGTTTTTT. Translated, it gives CASSFSGRVTMELFF.

V is TRBV30 and J is TRBJ1-2; TRBD1 is a possible D gene (6 bases). Deletions cut 4 bases from V and 10 bases from J, with 19 bases between. Germline V lookup: CDR1 GTSNPN, CDR2 SVGIG (reference sequence). The CDR3 sequence is 13 residues long. CDR3 region: CAWKLPGVNIYTF. The CDR3 DNA follows: TGTGCCTGGAAGCTCCCAGGGGTCAACATCTACACCTTC. Complete variable domain (other parts from reference TRBV30 and TRBJ1-2): SQTIHQWPATLVQPVGSPLSLECTVEGTSNPNLYWYRQAAGRGLQLLFYSVGIGQISSEVPQNLSASRPQDRQFILSSKKLLLSDSGFYLCAWKLPGVNIYTFGSGTRLTVV.

This clone was counted ten times or more. In DNA form, the CDR3 reads TGTGCCAGCAGCTTAACCCGAAGGGCTGAAGCTTTCTTT. Translating gives CASSLTRRAEAFF. The chain has TRBV7-3 and TRBJ1-1; D gene ambiguous. V dropped 0 bases and J dropped 6 bases, with 8 bases sitting between them. The CDR3 length is 13 residues. Looked up from germline, CDR1 is SGHTA and CDR2 is FQGTGA.

This clone was seen many times. The gene calls are TRBV10-3 and TRBJ2-3; D not resolved. The germline V gene has CDR1 ENHRY and CDR2 SYGVKD. This CDR3 is 14 amino acids long. V was clipped by 10 bases and J by 1 base, with 15 bases between them. Here the CDR3 DNA reads TGTGCCAGCAGCCTACCTCGACGCACAGATACGCAGTATTTT. Its translation is CASSLPRRTDTQYF.

In this sample, this clone turned up a few times. J is TRBJ2-7 and V is TRBV27; 11 bases match TRBD2. Germline V lookup: CDR1 MNHEY, CDR2 SMNVEV (reference sequence). This CDR3 comprises 15 residues. V shed 5 bases and J 3 bases; nucleotides not matched to a gene: 6. CDR3 sequence (DNA): TGTGCCAGCAGTGACGGGACTAGCGGTTTCTACGAGCAGTACTTC. Its translation is CASSDGTSGFYEQYF.

This clone was observed a few times. Other DNA sequences in this specimen translate into the identical CDR3. The chain joins TRBV3-1 to TRBJ1-1; perhaps TRBD1 as D (5 bases). This CDR3 has 13 amino acids. Looked up from germline, CDR1 is LGHDT and CDR2 is YNNKEL (reference sequence). Trimming left V 1 base short and J 5 bases short, with 8 bases between. CDR3: CASSQGRGTEAFF. In DNA form, the CDR3 reads TGTGCCAGCAGCCAAGGAAGGGGTACTGAAGCTTTCTTT.

This clone has a count of ten or more. The chain uses TRBV20-1 and TRBJ1-1; TRBD1 matches 7 bases. This CDR3 spans 12 amino acids. Germline V gene sequence: CDR1 DFQATT, CDR2 SNEGSKA (reference sequence). With 2 bases clipped from V and 7 bases from J, the junction kept 4 bases outside the gene matches. CDR3 region: CSARKGAGEAFF. Here the CDR3 DNA reads TGCAGTGCTAGAAAGGGGGCAGGTGAAGCTTTCTTT.

This clone was detected ten times or more. This chain connects TRBV28 to TRBJ2-1, with a weak D call TRBD2 (6 bases). CDR3 length: 14 residues. Germline values: CDR1 MDHEN, CDR2 SYDVKM. Trimming cost V 6 bases and J 14 bases, with 23 bases left between them. CDR3 region: CASSPQKRVPFEFF. The CDR3 nucleotides are TGTGCCAGCAGCCCCCAGAAGCGGGTCCCCTTTGAGTTCTTC.

The chain recombines TRBV6-2 or TRBV6-3 with TRBJ2-7, with unresolved D. The CDR3 totals 15 residues. Trimming took off 7 bases at V and 1 base at J, with 17 bases between the two ends. Per the germline V gene, CDR1 is MNHEY and CDR2 is SVGEGT. The CDR3 region is CASTLTGSTSYEQYF. The CDR3 DNA sequence: TGTGCCAGCACCCTCACCGGTTCGACTTCCTACGAGCAGTACTTC.

This clone was observed many times. A single base separates this from a much larger clone, so it may be a read error. The CDR3 DNA reads as TGTGCCAGCAGTTCTACAGGGGCGCGCGAGCAGTACTTC. It translates to CASSSTGAREQYF. The chain is built from TRBV12-3 or TRBV12-4 and TRBJ2-7, with 7 bases identical to TRBD1. The junction had 6 bases not matched to a gene; V was cut back by 4 bases and J by 6 bases. This CDR3 spans 13 amino acids.

The CDR3: CASSPTAVGNTIYF. The CDR3, as DNA: TGCGCCAGCAGTCCGACAGCAGTTGGAAACACCATATATTTT. The V call is TRBV10-2, the J call TRBJ1-3; the D gene is possibly TRBD1 (5 bases). The germline V gene encodes CDR1 WSHSY and CDR2 SAAADI. CDR3 length: 14 amino acids. Trimming cost V 5 bases and J 3 bases, with 11 bases left between them.

This clone was detected many times. The chain carries TRBV30 and TRBJ2-3; possibly TRBD2 for D (5 bases). The CDR3 is made up of 13 amino acids. V lost 2 bases to trimming and J lost 1 base, with 7 bases between them. Germline V lookup: CDR1 GTSNPN, CDR2 SVGIG (reference sequence). This chain's CDR3 is CAWSNSGTDTQYF. The DNA of the CDR3 is TGTGCCTGGAGTAATAGCGGCACAGATACGCAGTATTTT.